This T cell receptor beta chain was recovered during a study of blood T cells in healthy people across ages. General study points: As naive T cell percentage varied, TCR beta diversity correlated strongly with it. Naive CD4+ cells and diversity were both higher in long-lived donors than in aged donors.

V was shortened by 2 bases and J by 4 bases, with 12 bases between the two germline ends. This CDR3 contains 14 residues. CDR1 is DFQATT, CDR2 SNEGSKA, per germline (reference sequence). The second PCR ran roughly 6 to 11 cycles with a sample-barcoded 5' primer and J-beta primers. TCRdb itself ran the 5' RACE reads through MiXCR, one entry per CDR3 protein. The sample yields hundreds of thousands of distinct CDR3 sequences, about 50% seen once. Each sample provided at least 6 micrograms of extracted total RNA. This clonotype was detected only once. Its antigen is unknown. The sample taken for sequencing was blood. The TCR originated in a woman over 75 in good health. The chain joins TRBV20-1 to TRBJ2-1; D is uncertain. In DNA, the CDR3 is TGCAGTGCTAGAAAGGCGACCCAGTACAATGAGCAGTTCTTC. It specifies CSARKATQYNEQFF.